The source of this TCR beta chain is a study of OX40 agonist ivuxolimab in advanced cancers. Study-wide background: Three patients had partial responses: one hepatocellular carcinoma, two cutaneous melanoma.

CDR1 and CDR2 (germline): MNHNY, SVGAGI (reference sequence). With V trimmed by 7 bases and J by 8 bases, 9 bases remained unmatched. The CDR3 has 14 residues. Clones were read by immunoSEQ multiplex PCR, and TCRdb kept only the in-frame ones, dropping some. The table includes around 62,000 clones, 70% to 85% detected once. The clonotype comes from an adult with an advanced solid tumor such as melanoma, head and neck, liver or kidney cancer. The material sequenced was CD4+ or CD8+ T cells sorted from blood, taken in a trial of the OX40 agonist ivuxolimab. The chain employs TRBV6-6 and TRBJ1-4; TRBD1 matches 8 bases. CDR3 DNA sequence: TGTGCCAGCATCGACCAGGGGGCTTGGGAAAAACTGTTTTTT. This sequence encodes CASIDQGAWEKLFF.